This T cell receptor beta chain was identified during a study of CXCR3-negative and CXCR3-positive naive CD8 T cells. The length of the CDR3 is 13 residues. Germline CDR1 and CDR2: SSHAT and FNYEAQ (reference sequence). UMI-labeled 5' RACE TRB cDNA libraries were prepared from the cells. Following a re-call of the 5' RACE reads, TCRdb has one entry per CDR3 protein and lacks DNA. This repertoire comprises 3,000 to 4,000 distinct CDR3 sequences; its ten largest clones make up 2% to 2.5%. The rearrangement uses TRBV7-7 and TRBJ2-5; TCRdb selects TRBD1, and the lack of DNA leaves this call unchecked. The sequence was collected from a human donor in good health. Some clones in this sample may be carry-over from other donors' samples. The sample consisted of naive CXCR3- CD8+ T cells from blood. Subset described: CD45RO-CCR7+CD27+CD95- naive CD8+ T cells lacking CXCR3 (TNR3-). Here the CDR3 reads CASGTGPQETQYF.